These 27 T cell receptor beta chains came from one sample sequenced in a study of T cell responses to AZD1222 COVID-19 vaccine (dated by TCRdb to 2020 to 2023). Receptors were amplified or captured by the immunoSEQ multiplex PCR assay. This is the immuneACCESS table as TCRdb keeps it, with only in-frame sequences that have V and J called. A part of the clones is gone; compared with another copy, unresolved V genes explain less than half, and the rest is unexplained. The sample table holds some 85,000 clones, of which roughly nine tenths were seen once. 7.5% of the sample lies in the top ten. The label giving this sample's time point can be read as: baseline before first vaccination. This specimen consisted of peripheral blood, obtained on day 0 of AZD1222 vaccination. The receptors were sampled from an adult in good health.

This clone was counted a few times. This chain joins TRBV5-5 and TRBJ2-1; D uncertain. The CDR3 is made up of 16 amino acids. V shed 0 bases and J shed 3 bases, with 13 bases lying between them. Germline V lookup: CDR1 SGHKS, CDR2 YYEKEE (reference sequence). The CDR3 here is CASSLAARIVYNEQFF. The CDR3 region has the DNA TGTGCCAGCAGCTTGGCCGCGCGGATAGTCTACAATGAGCAGTTCTTC.

DNA of the CDR3: TGTGCCACCAGCGCCGGGCCCTCTGGAAACACCATATATTTT. Encoded protein: CATSAGPSGNTIYF. The chain carries TRBV15 and TRBJ1-3; D gene uncertain. This CDR3 is built from 14 residues. The germline gives CDR1 LNHNV, CDR2 YYDKDF (reference sequence). Trimming removed 5 bases at V and 0 bases at J, with 8 bases between.

This CDR3 is CASSYSQGNNSPLHF. As DNA, the CDR3 is TGTGCCAGCAGTTATTCACAGGGGAATAATTCACCCCTCCACTTT. This chain joins TRBV6-5 and TRBJ1-6; 7 bases align to TRBD1. The CDR3 contains 15 residues. Germline loops: CDR1 MNHEY, CDR2 SVGAGI. Trimming at V came to 3 bases and at J to 5 bases, leaving 4 bases not matched to a gene.

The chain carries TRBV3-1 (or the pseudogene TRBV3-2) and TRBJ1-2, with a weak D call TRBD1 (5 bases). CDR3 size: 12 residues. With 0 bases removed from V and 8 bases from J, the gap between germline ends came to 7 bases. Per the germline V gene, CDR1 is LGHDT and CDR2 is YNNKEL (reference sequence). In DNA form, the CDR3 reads TGTGCCAGCAGCCAAGAAGGGGAAGGCTACACCTTC. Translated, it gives CASSQEGEGYTF.

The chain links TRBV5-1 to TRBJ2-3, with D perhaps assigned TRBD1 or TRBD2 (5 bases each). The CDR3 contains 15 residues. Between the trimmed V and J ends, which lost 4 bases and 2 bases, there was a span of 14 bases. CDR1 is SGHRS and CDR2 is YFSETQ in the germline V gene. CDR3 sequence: CASSPSVGDTDTQYF. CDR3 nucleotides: TGCGCCAGCAGCCCCTCGGTGGGGGACACAGATACGCAGTATTTT. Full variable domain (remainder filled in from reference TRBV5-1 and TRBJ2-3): KAGVTQTPRYLIKTRGQQVTLSCSPISGHRSVSWYQQTPGQGLQFLFEYFSETQRNKGNFPGRFSGRQFSNSRSEMNVSTLELGDSALYLCASSPSVGDTDTQYFGPGTRLTVL.

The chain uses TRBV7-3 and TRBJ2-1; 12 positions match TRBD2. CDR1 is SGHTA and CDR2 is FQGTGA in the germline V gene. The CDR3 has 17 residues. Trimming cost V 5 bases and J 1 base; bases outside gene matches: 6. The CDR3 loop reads CASSPRLAGDSYNEQFF. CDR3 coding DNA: TGTGCCAGCAGCCCCCGACTAGCGGGGGATTCCTACAATGAGCAGTTCTTC.

This CDR3 is CASSLDPGVGNTIYF. DNA of the CDR3: TGTGCCAGCAGCCTTGACCCAGGGGTGGGAAACACCATATATTTT. This chain uses TRBV27 with TRBJ1-3; D might be TRBD1 (6 bases). The CDR3 has 15 residues. The germline gives CDR1 MNHEY, CDR2 SMNVEV (reference sequence). V lost 6 bases and J 4 bases, leaving 16 bases between the germline ends.

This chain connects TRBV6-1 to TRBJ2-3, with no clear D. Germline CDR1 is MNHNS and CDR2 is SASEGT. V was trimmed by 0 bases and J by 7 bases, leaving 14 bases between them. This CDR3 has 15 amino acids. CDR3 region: CASSEAKVAGYTQYF. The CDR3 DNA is TGTGCCAGCAGTGAAGCTAAGGTAGCCGGATATACGCAGTATTTT.

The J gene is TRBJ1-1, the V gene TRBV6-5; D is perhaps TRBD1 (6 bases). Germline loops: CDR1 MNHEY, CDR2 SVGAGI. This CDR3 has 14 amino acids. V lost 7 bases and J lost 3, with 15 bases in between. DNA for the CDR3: TGTGCCAGCACCACCTGGGGGCCGGACACTGAAGCTTTCTTT. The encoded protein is CASTTWGPDTEAFF.

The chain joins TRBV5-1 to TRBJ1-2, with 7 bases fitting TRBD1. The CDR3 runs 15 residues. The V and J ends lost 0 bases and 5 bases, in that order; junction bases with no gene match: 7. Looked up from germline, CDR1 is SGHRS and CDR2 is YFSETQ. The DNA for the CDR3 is TGCGCCAGCAGCTTGGCCCGGGACAGCAATTATGGCTACACCTTC. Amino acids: CASSLARDSNYGYTF.

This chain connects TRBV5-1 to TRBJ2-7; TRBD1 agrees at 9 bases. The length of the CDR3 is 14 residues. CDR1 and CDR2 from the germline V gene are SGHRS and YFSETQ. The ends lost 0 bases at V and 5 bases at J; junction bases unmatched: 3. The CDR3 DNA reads TGCGCCAGCAGCTTGGGGACAGGGGAGGACGAGCAGTACTTC. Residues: CASSLGTGEDEQYF. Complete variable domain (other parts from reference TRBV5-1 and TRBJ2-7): KAGVTQTPRYLIKTRGQQVTLSCSPISGHRSVSWYQQTPGQGLQFLFEYFSETQRNKGNFPGRFSGRQFSNSRSEMNVSTLELGDSALYLCASSLGTGEDEQYFGPGTRLTVT.

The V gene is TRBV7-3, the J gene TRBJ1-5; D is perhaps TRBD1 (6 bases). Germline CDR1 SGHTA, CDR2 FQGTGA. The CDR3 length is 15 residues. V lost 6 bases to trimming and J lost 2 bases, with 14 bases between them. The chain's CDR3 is CASSEGAGGNQPQHF. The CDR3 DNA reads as TGTGCCAGCAGTGAAGGGGCAGGGGGCAATCAGCCCCAGCATTTT.

The CDR3 DNA sequence: TGTGCCACCAGTGATCCCGGACTAGCGGGGAACAATGAGCAGTTCTTC. Encoded protein: CATSDPGLAGNNEQFF. The J gene is TRBJ2-1, the V gene TRBV24-1, with 12 bases fitting TRBD2. The V gene end was trimmed by 3 bases and the J gene end by 5 bases; junction bases not matched to a gene: 4. Germline V lookup: CDR1 KGHDR, CDR2 SFDVKD. The CDR3 loop spans 16 amino acids.

CDR3 region: CASSQEENEQFF. As DNA, the CDR3 is TGTGCCAGCAGCCAAGAGGAGAATGAGCAGTTCTTC. The chain couples TRBV3-1 (or the pseudogene TRBV3-2) to TRBJ2-1; D is undetermined. The germline V gene encodes CDR1 LGHDT and CDR2 YNNKEL (reference sequence). V was cut by 0 bases and J by 7 bases, with 4 bases left in between. The CDR3 loop spans 12 amino acids.

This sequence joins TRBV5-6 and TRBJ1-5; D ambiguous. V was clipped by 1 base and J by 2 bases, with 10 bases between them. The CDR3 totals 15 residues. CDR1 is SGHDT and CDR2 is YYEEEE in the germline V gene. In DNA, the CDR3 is TGTGCCAGCAGCTTGAGCTACCCGGGCAATCAGCCCCAGCATTTT. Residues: CASSLSYPGNQPQHF.

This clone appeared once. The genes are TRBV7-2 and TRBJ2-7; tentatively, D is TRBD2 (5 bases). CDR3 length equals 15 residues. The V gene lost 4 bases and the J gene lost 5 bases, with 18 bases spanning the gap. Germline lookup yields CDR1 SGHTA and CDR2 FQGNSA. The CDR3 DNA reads TGTGCCAGCAGCTCGAGGGCAGGAGGAAGGAACGAGCAGTACTTC. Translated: CASSSRAGGRNEQYF.

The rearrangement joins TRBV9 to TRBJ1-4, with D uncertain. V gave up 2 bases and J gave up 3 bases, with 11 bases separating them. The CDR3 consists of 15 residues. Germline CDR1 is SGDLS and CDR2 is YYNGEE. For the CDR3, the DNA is TGTGCCAGCAGCGTTGGACCGACCCCTAATGAAAAACTGTTTTTT. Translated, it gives CASSVGPTPNEKLFF. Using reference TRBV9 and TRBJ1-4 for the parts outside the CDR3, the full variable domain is DSGVTQTPKHLITATGQRVTLRCSPRSGDLSVYWYQQSLDQGLQFLIQYYNGEERAKGNILERFSAQQFPDLHSELNLSSLELGDSALYFCASSVGPTPNEKLFFGSGTQLSVL.

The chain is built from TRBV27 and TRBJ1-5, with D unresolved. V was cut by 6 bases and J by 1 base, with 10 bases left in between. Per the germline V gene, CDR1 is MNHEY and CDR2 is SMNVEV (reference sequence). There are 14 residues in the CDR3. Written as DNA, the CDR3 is TGTGCCAGCAGACCAGTAGGGAGCAATCAGCCCCAGCATTTT. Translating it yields CASRPVGSNQPQHF.

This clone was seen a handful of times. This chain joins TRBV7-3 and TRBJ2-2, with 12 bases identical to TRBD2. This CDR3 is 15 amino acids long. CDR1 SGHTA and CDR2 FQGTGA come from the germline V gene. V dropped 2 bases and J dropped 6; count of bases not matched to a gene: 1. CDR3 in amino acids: CASSLASGRAGELFF. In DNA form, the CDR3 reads TGTGCCAGCAGCTTAGCTAGCGGGAGGGCCGGGGAGCTGTTTTTT.

CDR3 sequence (DNA): TGTGCCATCGGGGACCACGAGCAGTACTTC. Translating gives CAIGDHEQYF. The rearrangement joins TRBV10-3 to TRBJ2-7; D could derive from TRBD1 or TRBD2 (5 bases each). V lost 8 bases and J 5 bases, leaving 7 bases between the germline ends. The CDR3 consists of 10 residues. From germline, CDR1 is ENHRY and CDR2 SYGVKD.

This chain's CDR3 is CASSPRGGSAYEQYF. The CDR3, as DNA: TGTGCCAGCAGTCCACGGGGGGGGAGCGCCTACGAGCAGTACTTC. V gene TRBV27 combines with J gene TRBJ2-7; 8 positions agree with TRBD2. This CDR3 is built from 15 residues. With V trimmed by 5 bases and J by 2 bases, 8 bases remained unmatched. Germline V gives CDR1 MNHEY, CDR2 SMNVEV (reference sequence).

The CDR3 loop is CASSSRTAFTDTQYF. In DNA, the CDR3 is TGTGCCAGCAGCTCCAGGACAGCCTTCACAGATACGCAGTATTTT. This chain connects TRBV5-4 to TRBJ2-3; a possible D gene is TRBD1 (6 bases). Germline CDR1 and CDR2: SGHNT and YYREEE (reference sequence). Trimming left V 3 bases short and J 2 bases short, with 13 bases between. This CDR3 has 15 amino acids.

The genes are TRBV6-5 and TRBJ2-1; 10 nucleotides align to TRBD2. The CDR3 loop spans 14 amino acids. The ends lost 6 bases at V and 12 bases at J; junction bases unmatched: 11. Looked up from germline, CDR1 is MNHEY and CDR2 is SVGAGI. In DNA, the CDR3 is TGTGCCAGCAGGTACGGAGCGGGGGGGCCGGTGCAGTTCTTC. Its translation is CASRYGAGGPVQFF.

CDR3 bases: TGTGCCAGCAGCCCGGGGACTAGCGGGAGGGCCTTGTTCTTC. Residues: CASSPGTSGRALFF. The chain has TRBV3-1 (or the pseudogene TRBV3-2) and TRBJ2-1; 16 bases are shared with TRBD2. V trimming: 4 bases; J trimming: 15 bases; junction bases outside the gene matches: 6. The CDR3 has 14 residues. CDR1 is LGHDT, CDR2 YNNKEL, per germline (reference sequence).

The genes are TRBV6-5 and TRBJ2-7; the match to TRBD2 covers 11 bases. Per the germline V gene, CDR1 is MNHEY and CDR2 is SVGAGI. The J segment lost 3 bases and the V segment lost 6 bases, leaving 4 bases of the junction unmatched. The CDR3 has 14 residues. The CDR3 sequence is CASRTSGASYEQYF. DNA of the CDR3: TGTGCCAGCAGGACTAGCGGGGCCAGCTACGAGCAGTACTTC.

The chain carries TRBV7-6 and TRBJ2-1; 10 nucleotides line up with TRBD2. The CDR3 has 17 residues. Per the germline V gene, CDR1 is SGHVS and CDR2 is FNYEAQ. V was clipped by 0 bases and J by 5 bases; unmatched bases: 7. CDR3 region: CASSLAPLAGANNEQFF. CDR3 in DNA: TGTGCCAGCAGCTTAGCACCGCTAGCGGGGGCCAACAATGAGCAGTTCTTC. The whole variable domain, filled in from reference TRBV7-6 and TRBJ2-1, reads GAGVSQSPRYKVTKRGQDVALRCDPISGHVSLYWYRQALGQGPEFLTYFNYEAQQDKSGLPNDRFSAERPEGSISTLTIQRTEQRDSAMYRCASSLAPLAGANNEQFFGPGTRLTVL.

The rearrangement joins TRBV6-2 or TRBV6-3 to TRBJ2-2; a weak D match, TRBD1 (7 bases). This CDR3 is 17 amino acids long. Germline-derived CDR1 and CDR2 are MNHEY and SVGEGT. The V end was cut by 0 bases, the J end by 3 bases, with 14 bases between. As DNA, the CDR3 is TGTGCCAGCAGTTACTCAAGTCAGGGGGGTGACACCGGGGAGCTGTTTTTT. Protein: CASSYSSQGGDTGELFF.